This T cell receptor beta chain emerged from a study of tumor and adjacent non-tumor tissue in lung cancer. No cell sorting was done before RNA was extracted from the tissue. This non-tumor lung sample came from over 3 cm beyond the tumor edge. Three rounds of nested PCR, following a modified ARM-PCR protocol, produced the TCRbeta library. TCRdb used MiXCR to reprocess the multiplex PCR reads, holding one entry per CDR3 protein. Found here are around 40,000 distinct CDR3 sequences, roughly 60% of them singletons; the top ten hold about 50%. A remark on this clonotype: Sequence at one end of the junction differs from germline and may be a read error.

The source of this sequence is a man aged 45-65 years with non-small cell lung cancer. Sequenced input: distant non-tumor lung tissue.

CDR3 residues: CASNLGTTGGTEASF. CDR3 DNA: TGTGCCAGCAACTTAGGCACTACAGGGGGCACTGAAGCTTCCTTT. The chain has TRBV11-1 and TRBJ1-1; 9 bases agree with TRBD1. The CDR3 sequence is 15 residues long. Looked up from germline, CDR1 is SGHAT and CDR2 is FQDESV (reference sequence).